The clone carrying this T cell receptor beta chain has just a few counts. The record originates from a study of T cell repertoires in cytomegalovirus infection. From germline, CDR1 is SGHTA and CDR2 FQGNSA. The CDR3 is 16 residues long. V trimming: 1 base; J trimming: 8 bases; junction bases outside the gene matches: 4. MiXCR was run by TCRdb on the reads, yielding one entry per CDR3 protein. Found here are 200,000 to 300,000 distinct CDR3 sequences, approximately 14% of them singletons; the top ten hold about 8.7%. Sequencing input: PBMCs. The chain combines TRBV7-2 with TRBJ1-6; TRBD1 matches at 11 bases. This receptor was obtained from a human donor in good health (CMV status not recorded). Some clones in this sample may be carry-over from other donors' samples. The DNA for the CDR3 is TGTGCCAGCAGCTTAGTCGGGACAGGGGGATATTCACCCCTCCACTTT. Translated: CASSLVGTGGYSPLHF.